The sequence of this T cell receptor beta chain was determined in a study of response to subunit inactivated influenza vaccine. Findings of the study overall: After each seasonal influenza vaccination, few new T cells are recruited, the authors suggested.

The CDR3 runs to 18 residues. V was pared by 3 bases and J by 0 bases, with 5 bases of the junction left unmatched. Germline lookup yields CDR1 KGHDR and CDR2 SFDVKD. TCRdb redid the calling of the RT-PCR reads with MiXCR, one entry per CDR3 protein. The top ten clones hold 10% to 15% of a sample with 490,000 or so distinct CDR3 sequences, 6% to 9% of them seen once. This clonotype was seen repeatedly, ten times or more. Its antigen is not known. This chain joins TRBV24-1 and TRBJ2-1; 12 bases fit TRBD2. Specimen: PBMCs from blood, collected less than 30 months after vaccination. This TCR was recovered from a man in his fifties or sixties who received an inactivated influenza vaccine. The CDR3 here is CATSDRTSGTRSYNEQFF. CDR3 DNA: TGTGCCACCAGTGATCGGACTAGCGGGACTCGCTCCTACAATGAGCAGTTCTTC.